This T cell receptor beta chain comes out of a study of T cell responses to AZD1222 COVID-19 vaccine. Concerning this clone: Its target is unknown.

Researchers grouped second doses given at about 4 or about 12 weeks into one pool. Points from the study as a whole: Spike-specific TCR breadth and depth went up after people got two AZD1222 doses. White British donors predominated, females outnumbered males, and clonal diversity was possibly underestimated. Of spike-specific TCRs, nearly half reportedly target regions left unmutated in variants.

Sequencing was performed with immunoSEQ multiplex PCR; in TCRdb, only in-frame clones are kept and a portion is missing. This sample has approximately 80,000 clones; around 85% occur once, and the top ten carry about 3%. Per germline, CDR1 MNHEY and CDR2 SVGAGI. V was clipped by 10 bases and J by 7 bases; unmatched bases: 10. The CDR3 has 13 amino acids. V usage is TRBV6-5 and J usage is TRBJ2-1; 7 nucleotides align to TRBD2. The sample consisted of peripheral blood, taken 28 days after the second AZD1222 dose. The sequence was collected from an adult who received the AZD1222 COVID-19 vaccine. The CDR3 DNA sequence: TGTGCCACCGAAAGCGGGATTGGGAATGAGCAGTTCTTC. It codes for CATESGIGNEQFF.